Sequencing of this T cell receptor (beta chain) was carried out in a study of T cell clonotyping in hematopoietic cell transplantation. Looking at the study overall: Recipient samples before transplant were obtained post-cytoreduction.

Study-wide findings and caveats: Few recipient clonotypes overlapped donors; over 97% were de novo at given depth. Higher Inverse Simpson Index values in graft donor and pretransplant recipient predicted broader posttransplant TCR diversity.

CDR1 SNHLY and CDR2 FYNNEI come from the germline V gene. The CDR3 runs 15 residues. The V end lost 2 bases, the J end lost 7 bases, and 12 bases lay between the germline ends. The repertoire was sequenced with immunoSEQ multiplex PCR; TCRdb's copy has only in-frame clones and lacks some. The sample comprises about 76,000 clones, 90% to 96% of which are singletons, and approximately 1.8% rests with the top ten. Remarks on this clone: The antigen is undetermined.

Time point defined: recipient sample about 28 days before transplant, after cytoreduction. The sequencing used peripheral blood mononuclear cells, collected before stem cell transplant. The source is a woman between 45 and 65 years old with acute myeloid leukemia. Some clones in this sample may be carry-over from other donors' samples. The J gene is TRBJ1-6, the V gene TRBV2, with TRBD1 as a possible D gene (6 bases). The CDR3 spells CASSESRQANSPLHF. The CDR3 nucleotides are TGTGCCAGCAGTGAATCGCGACAGGCAAATTCACCCCTCCACTTT.